Only a few counts were recorded for the clone carrying this TCR beta chain. What it binds is not known. Collection of 8.5 to 10 milliliters of peripheral blood was performed for each donor. These data originate in a study of blood T cells in healthy people across ages. General study results and limits: CMV status of donors was not determined, possibly confounding expanded clonotype changes. Both naive CD4+ cell counts and diversity were greater in long-lived donors than in aged donors.

V was pared by 1 base and J by 4 bases, with 8 bases between. This CDR3 spans 13 amino acids. Germline lookup yields CDR1 SGDLS and CDR2 YYNGEE. Primed by a sample-barcoded 5' primer and a J-beta primer mix, a second PCR proceeded for about 6 to 12 cycles. One entry per CDR3 protein, called by TCRdb with MiXCR from the 5' RACE reads. The data show about 570,000 distinct CDR3 sequences, roughly a quarter seen once. The clonotype originates from a woman between 65 and 79 years old in good health. V gene TRBV9 combines with J gene TRBJ1-2; D remains ambiguous. The specimen sequenced was blood. This chain's CDR3 is CASSVQGIYGYTF. The CDR3 DNA follows: TGTGCCAGCAGCGTACAAGGCATCTATGGCTACACCTTC.